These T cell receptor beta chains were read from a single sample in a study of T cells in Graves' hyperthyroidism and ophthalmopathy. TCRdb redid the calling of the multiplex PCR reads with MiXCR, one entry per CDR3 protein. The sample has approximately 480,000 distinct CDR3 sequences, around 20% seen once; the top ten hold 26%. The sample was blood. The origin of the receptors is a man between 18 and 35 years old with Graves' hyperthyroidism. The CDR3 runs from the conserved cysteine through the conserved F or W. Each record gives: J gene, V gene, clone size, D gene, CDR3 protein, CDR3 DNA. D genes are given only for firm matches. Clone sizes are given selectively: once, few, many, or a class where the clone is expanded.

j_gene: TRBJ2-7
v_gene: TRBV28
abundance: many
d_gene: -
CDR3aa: CASSFRGGSSYEQYF
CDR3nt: TGTGCCAGCAGTTTCAGGGGGGGGTCATCCTACGAGCAGTACTTC

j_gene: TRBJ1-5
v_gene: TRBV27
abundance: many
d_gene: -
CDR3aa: CASSFHGSNQPQHF
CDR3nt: TGTGCCAGCAGTTTCCATGGCAGCAATCAGCCCCAGCATTTT

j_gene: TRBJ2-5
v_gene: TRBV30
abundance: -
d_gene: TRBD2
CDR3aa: CAWSVPGGRETQYF
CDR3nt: TGTGCCTGGAGTGTACCGGGAGGGCGCGAGACCCAGTACTTC

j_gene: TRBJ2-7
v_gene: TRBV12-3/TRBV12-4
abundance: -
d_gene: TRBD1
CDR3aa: CASSFNRGEEQYF
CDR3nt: TGTGCCAGTAGTTTTAACAGGGGTGAAGAGCAGTACTTC

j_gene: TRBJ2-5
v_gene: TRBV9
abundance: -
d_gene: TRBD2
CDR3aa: CASSGSGSSETQYF
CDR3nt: TGTGCCAGCAGCGGTAGCGGGAGTTCAGAGACCCAGTACTTC

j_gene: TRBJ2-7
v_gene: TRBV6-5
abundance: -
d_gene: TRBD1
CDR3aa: CASSYSRGRREQYF
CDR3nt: TGTGCCAGCAGTTACTCGAGGGGGCGACGGGAGCAGTACTTC

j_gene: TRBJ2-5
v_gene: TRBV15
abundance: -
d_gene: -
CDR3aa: CATSRVDAVLETQYF
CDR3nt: TGTGCCACCAGCAGAGTAGATGCAGTGTTGGAGACCCAGTACTTC

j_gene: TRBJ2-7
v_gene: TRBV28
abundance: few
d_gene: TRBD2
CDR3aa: CASRTLAGASSYEQYF
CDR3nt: TGTGCCAGCAGAACCCTAGCGGGCGCTTCTTCCTACGAGCAGTACTTC

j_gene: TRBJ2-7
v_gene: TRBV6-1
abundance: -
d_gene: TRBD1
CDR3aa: CASNLGTGAYEQYF
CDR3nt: TGTGCCAGCAACCTCGGGACAGGGGCCTACGAGCAGTACTTC

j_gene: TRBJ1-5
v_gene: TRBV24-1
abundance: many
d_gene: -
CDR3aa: CATSGAQNQPQHF
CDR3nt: TGTGCCACCAGTGGCGCCCAGAATCAGCCCCAGCATTTT

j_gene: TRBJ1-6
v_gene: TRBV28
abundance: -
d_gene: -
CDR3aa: CATQGGFSPLHF
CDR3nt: TGTGCCACCCAGGGTGGTTTCTCACCCCTCCACTTT

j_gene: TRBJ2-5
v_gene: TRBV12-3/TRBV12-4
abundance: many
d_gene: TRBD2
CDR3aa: CASSLKDWTSGGPETQYF
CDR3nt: TGTGCCAGCAGTTTAAAGGACTGGACTAGCGGGGGGCCGGAGACCCAGTACTTC

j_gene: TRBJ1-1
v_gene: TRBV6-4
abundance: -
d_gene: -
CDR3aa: CASSALPGDTEAFF
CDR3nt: TGTGCCAGCAGTGCCCTCCCAGGGGACACTGAAGCTTTCTTT

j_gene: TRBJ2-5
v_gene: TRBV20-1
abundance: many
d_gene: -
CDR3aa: CSATGPASQETQYF
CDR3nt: TGCAGTGCCACTGGACCCGCTTCCCAAGAGACCCAGTACTTC

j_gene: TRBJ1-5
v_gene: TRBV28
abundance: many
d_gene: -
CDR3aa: CASRSAGFGNQPQHF
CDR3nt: TGTGCCAGCAGATCGGCGGGGTTTGGCAATCAGCCCCAGCATTTT

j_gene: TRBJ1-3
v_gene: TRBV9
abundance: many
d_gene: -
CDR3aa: CASSVEPERNTIYF
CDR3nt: TGTGCCAGCAGCGTAGAGCCGGAGAGAAACACCATATATTTT

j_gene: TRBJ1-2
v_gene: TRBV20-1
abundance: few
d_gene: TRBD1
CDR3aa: CSARDPRDRVASGYGYTF
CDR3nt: TGCAGTGCTAGAGATCCTCGGGACAGGGTCGCTTCGGGTTATGGCTACACCTTC

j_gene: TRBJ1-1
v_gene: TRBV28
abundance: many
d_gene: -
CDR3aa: CASSALGGNTEAFF
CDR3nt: TGTGCCAGCAGCGCGCTAGGGGGGAATACTGAAGCTTTCTTT

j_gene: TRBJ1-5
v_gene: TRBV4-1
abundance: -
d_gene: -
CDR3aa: CASSQDLLPNQPQHF
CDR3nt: TGCGCCAGCAGCCAAGACCTTCTCCCCAATCAGCCCCAGCATTTT

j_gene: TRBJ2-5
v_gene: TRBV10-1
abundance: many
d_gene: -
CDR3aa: CASSLIRSQETQYF
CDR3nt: TGCGCCAGCAGTTTGATCCGAAGCCAAGAGACCCAGTACTTC

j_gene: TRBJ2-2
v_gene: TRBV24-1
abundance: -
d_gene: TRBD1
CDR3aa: CATSDITGGGRFGELFF
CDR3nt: TGTGCCACCAGTGATATCACAGGGGGCGGTCGATTCGGGGAGCTGTTTTTT

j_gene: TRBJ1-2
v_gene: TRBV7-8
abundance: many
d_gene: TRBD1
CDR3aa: CASSLVTGHSNYGYTF
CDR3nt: TGTGCCAGCAGCTTAGTGACAGGGCATTCTAACTATGGCTACACCTTC

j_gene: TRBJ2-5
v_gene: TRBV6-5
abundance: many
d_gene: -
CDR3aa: CASSYSSGKETQYF
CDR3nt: TGTGCCAGCAGTTACTCTAGCGGAAAAGAGACCCAGTACTTC

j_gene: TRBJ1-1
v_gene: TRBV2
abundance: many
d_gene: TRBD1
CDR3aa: CASEQGFYMNTEAFF
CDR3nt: TGTGCCAGCGAACAGGGGTTTTACATGAACACTGAAGCTTTCTTT

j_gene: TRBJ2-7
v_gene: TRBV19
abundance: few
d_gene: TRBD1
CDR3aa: CASSPTGMTDEQYF
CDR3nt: TGTGCCAGTAGTCCGACAGGGATGACAGACGAGCAGTACTTC

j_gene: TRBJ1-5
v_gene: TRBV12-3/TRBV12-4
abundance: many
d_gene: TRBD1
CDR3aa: CASSLGTEYSNQPQHF
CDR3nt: TGTGCCAGCAGTCTCGGGACAGAATATAGCAATCAGCCCCAGCATTTT